The present T cell receptor beta chain was sequenced within a study of shared clonotypes between healthy human individuals. Study-wide background: Those who served as donors were a couple of women and a few men between the ages of 18 and 49. Each donor's CD8 memory used one plate, CD8 naive two, each CD4 subset three.

The germline gives CDR1 SGHVS, CDR2 FQNEAQ. V lost 5 bases and J lost 10; bases outside the gene matches: 13. This CDR3 region has 16 residues. This clone has more than one count but fewer than ten. Its antigen is undetermined. The assay was immunoSEQ multiplex PCR, and TCRdb's table has in-frame clones only and misses some. The repertoire consists of around 750,000 clones, with around 67% occurring once and the leading ten covering approximately 1.7%. Study-wide findings and caveats: Rarefaction showed that sequencing of sorted subsets was incomplete (despite large depth). Among donors, the sharing of clonotypes was expected to be influenced by sequencing depth.

The receptor's source is a woman in her thirties in good health. The sample was memory CD4+ T cells sorted from blood. The sample's subset: CD45RA-negative fraction. The V and J genes are TRBV7-8 and TRBJ2-1; the match to TRBD2 covers 11 bases. Here the CDR3 reads CASSQGTSGASREQFF. The CDR3, as DNA: TGTGCCAGCAGCCAGGGGACTAGCGGAGCCAGCCGGGAGCAGTTCTTC. The full variable domain, with the rest looked up from reference TRBV7-8 and TRBJ2-1, is GAGVSQSPRYKVAKRGQDVALRCDPISGHVSLFWYQQALGQGPEFLTYFQNEAQLDKSGLPSDRFFAERPEGSVSTLKIQRTQQEDSAVYLCASSQGTSGASREQFFGPGTRLTVL.